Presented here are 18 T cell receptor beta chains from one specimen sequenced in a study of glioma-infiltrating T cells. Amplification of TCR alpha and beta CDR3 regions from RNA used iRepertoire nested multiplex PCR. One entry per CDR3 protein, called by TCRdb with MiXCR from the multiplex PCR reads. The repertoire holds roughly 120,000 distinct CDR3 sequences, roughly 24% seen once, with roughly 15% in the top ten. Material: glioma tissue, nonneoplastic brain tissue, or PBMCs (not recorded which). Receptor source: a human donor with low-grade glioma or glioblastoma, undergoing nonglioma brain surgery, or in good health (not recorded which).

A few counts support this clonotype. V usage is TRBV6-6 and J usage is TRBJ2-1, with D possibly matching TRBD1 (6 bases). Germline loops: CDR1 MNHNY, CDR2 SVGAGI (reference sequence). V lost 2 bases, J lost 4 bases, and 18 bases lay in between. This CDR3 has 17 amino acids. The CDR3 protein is CASSYSTVDRQYNEQFF. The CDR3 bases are TGTGCCAGCAGTTACAGTACCGTGGACAGACAATACAATGAGCAGTTCTTC.

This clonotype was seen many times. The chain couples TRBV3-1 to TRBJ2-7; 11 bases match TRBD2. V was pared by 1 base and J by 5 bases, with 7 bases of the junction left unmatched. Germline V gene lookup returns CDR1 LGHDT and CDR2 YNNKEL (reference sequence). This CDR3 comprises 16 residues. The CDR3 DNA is TGTGCCAGCAGCCAAGTATTACTAGCGGGAGACCACGAGCAGTACTTC. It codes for CASSQVLLAGDHEQYF.

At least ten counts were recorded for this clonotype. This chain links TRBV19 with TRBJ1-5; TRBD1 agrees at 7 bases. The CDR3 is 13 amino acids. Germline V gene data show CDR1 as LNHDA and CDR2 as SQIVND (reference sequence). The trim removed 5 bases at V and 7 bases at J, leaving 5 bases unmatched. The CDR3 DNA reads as TGTGCCAGTAGTCCACAGGGGTTGCAGCCCCAGCATTTT. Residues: CASSPQGLQPQHF.

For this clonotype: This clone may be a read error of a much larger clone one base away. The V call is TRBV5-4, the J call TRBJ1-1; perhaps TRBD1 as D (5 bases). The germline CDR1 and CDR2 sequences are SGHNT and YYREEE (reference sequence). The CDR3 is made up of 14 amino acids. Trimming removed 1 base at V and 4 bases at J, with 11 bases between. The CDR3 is CASSLSGPSTEAFF. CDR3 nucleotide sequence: TGTGCCAGCAGCTTGTCAGGGCCCTCCACTGAAGCTTTCTTT.

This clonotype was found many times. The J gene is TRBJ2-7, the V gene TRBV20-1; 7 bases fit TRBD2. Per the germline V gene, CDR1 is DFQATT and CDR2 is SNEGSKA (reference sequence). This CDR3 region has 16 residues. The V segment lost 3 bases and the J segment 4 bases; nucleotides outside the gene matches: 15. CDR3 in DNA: TGCAGTGCTAGGGAGGCCCCCGGGACTATTCGGTACGAGCAGTACTTC. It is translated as CSAREAPGTIRYEQYF.

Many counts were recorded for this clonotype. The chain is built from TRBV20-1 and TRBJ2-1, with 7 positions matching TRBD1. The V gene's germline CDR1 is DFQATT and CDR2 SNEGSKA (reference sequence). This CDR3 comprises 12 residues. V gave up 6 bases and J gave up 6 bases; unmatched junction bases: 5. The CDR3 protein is CSARQGPNEQFF. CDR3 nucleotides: TGCAGTGCCCGACAGGGCCCCAATGAGCAGTTCTTC.

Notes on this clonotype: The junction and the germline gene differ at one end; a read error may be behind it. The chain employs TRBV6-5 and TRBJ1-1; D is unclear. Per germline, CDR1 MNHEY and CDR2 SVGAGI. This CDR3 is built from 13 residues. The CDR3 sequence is CASTLPGNNEAFF. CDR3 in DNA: TGTGCCAGCACCCTCCCCGGGAACAATGAAGCTTTCTTT.

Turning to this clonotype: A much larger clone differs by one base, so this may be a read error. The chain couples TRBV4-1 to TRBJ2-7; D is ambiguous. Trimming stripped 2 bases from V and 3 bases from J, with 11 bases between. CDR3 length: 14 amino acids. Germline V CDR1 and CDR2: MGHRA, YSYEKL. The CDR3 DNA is TGCGCCAGCAGCCAACCAGGCAGGCTCTACGAGCAGTACTTC. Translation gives CASSQPGRLYEQYF.

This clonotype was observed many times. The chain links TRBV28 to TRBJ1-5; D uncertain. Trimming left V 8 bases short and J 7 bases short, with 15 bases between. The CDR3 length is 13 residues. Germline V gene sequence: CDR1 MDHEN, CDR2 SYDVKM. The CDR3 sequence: CASVPVYWQPQHF. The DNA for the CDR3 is TGTGCCAGCGTCCCCGTTTACTGGCAGCCCCAGCATTTT.

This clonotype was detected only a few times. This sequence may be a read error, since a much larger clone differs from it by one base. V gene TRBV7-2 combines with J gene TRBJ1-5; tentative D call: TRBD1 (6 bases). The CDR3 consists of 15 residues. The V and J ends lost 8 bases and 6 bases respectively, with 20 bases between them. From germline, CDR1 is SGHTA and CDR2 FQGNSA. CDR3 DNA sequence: TGTGCCAGCGGCCCACCGGACAGTCTAGGTCAGCCCCAGCATTTT. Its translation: CASGPPDSLGQPQHF.

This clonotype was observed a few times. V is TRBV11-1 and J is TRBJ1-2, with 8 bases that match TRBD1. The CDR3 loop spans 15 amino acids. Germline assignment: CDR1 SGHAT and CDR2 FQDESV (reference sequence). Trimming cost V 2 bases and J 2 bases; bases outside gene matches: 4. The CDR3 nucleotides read TGTGCCAGCAGCTTAACGGCAGGGGGCAACTATGGCTACACCTTC. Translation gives CASSLTAGGNYGYTF.

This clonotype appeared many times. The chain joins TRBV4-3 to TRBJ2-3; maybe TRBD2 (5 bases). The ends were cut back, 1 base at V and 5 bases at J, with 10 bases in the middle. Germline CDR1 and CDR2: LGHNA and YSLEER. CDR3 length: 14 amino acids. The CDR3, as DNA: TGCGCCAGCAGCCAAGTCGTCCGGGAAGATACGCAGTATTTT. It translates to CASSQVVREDTQYF.

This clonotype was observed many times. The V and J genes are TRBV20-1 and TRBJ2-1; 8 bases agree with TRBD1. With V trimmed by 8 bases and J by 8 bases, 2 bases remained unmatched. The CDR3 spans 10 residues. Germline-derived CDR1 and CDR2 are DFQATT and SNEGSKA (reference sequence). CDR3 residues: CSTGGDEQFF. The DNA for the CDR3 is TGCAGTACAGGGGGTGATGAGCAGTTCTTC.

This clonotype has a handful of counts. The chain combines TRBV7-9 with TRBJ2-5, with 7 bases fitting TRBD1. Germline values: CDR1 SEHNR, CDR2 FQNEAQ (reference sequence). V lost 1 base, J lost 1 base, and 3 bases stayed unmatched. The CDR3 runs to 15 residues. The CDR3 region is CASSLVPGGQETQYF. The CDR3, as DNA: TGTGCCAGCAGCTTAGTCCCAGGGGGCCAAGAGACCCAGTACTTC.

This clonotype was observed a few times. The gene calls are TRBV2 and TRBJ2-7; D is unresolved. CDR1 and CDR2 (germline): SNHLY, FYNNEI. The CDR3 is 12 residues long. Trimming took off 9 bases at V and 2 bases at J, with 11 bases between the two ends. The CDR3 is CASTTGPYEQYF. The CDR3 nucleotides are TGTGCCAGTACGACGGGTCCCTACGAGCAGTACTTC.

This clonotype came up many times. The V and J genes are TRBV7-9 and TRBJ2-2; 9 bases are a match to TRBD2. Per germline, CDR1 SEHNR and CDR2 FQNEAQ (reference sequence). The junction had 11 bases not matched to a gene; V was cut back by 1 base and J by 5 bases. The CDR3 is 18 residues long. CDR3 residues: CASSLEKLAGTDTGELFF. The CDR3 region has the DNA TGTGCCAGCAGCTTAGAGAAACTAGCGGGTACCGATACCGGGGAGCTGTTTTTT.

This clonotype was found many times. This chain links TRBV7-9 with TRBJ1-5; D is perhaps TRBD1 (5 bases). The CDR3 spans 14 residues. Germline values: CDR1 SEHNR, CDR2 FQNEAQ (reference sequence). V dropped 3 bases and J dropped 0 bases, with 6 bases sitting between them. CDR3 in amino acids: CASSLDTSNQPQHF. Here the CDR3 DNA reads TGTGCCAGCAGCTTGGACACTAGCAATCAGCCCCAGCATTTT. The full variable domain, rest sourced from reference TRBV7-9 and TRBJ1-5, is DTGVSQNPRHKITKRGQNVTFRCDPISEHNRLYWYRQTLGQGPEFLTYFQNEAQLEKSRLLSDRFSAERPKGSFSTLEIQRTEQGDSAMYLCASSLDTSNQPQHFGDGTRLSIL.

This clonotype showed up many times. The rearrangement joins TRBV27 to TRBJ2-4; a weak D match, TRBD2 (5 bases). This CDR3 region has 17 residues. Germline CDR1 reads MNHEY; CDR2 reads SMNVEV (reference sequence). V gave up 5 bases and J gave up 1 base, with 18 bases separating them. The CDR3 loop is CASSPGEGRGAKNIQYF. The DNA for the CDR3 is TGTGCCAGCAGTCCCGGAGAAGGGAGAGGGGCCAAAAACATTCAGTACTTC.